This record looks at one T cell receptor beta chain sequence and its context. Here immunoSEQ multiplex PCR was the method, and the copy in TCRdb shows in-frame clones only, minus some. The sample has around 22,000 clones; around 90% are singletons. The data are from a study of PD-L1 blockade in urothelial cancer. Germline loops: CDR1 SGDLS, CDR2 YYNGEE. Trimming stripped 4 bases from V and 0 bases from J, with 17 bases between. The CDR3 contains 16 residues. The source is a middle-aged man with urothelial cancer. The chain is built from TRBV9 and TRBJ2-7; the D gene is possibly TRBD2 (5 bases). The source material was PBMCs, sampled around atezolizumab (anti-PD-L1) treatment. The CDR3 sequence is CASSPLAHLSSYEQYF. CDR3 DNA sequence: TGTGCCAGCAGCCCCTTAGCGCATCTGAGCTCCTACGAGCAGTACTTC.